This TCR beta chain appears in the sequencing data of a study of blood T cell repertoires in COVID-19. The wider study: In each case, the material was cDNA or gDNA derived from T cells, B-cell-depleted T cells, or PBMCs.

The CDR3 spans 14 residues. From germline, CDR1 is MDHEN and CDR2 SYDVKM. Trimming cost V 0 bases and J 5 bases, with 8 bases left between them. Study processing details: Nucleated cell counts were estimated from reference gene primer amplification. Generated by immunoSEQ multiplex PCR, the TCRdb table keeps only in-frame clones and is missing some. V, J and clone size reflect that table, while D and trimming were determined from the DNA. The table has about 160,000 clones, roughly 93% seen once. The chain carries TRBV28 and TRBJ2-1; a possible D gene is TRBD1 (5 bases). Sequenced material: peripheral blood. This receptor was taken from a woman between 45 and 65 years old with acute or convalescent COVID-19. The CDR3 region is CASSLWAGNNEQFF. CDR3 sequence (DNA): TGTGCCAGCAGTTTATGGGCAGGGAACAATGAGCAGTTCTTC. The variable domain in full, completed from reference TRBV28 and TRBJ2-1, reads DVKVTQSSRYLVKRTGEKVFLECVQDMDHENMFWYRQDPGLGLRLIYFSYDVKMKEKGDIPEGYSVSREKKERFSLILESASTNQTSMYLCASSLWAGNNEQFFGPGTRLTVL.